The 21 T cell receptor beta chains given below trace back to one sample, sequenced in a study of blood T cell repertoires in COVID-19. Libraries were prepared by immunoSEQ multiplex PCR; TCRdb keeps only in-frame clonotypes and omits some of them. Among hundreds of thousands of clones, around 84% were seen once, and the ten largest hold about a sixth. The sequenced sample was peripheral blood. These receptors were obtained from a woman aged 80 or over with active or convalescent COVID-19.

This chain joins TRBV3-1 (or the pseudogene TRBV3-2) and TRBJ1-1; D is ambiguous. The CDR3 is made up of 14 amino acids. The V and J ends lost 3 bases and 6 bases respectively, with 14 bases between them. CDR1 LGHDT and CDR2 YNNKEL come from the germline V gene (reference sequence). CDR3: CASSQGLGSSEAFF. DNA of the CDR3: TGTGCCAGCAGCCAGGGCCTGGGTTCGTCTGAAGCTTTCTTT.

The chain employs TRBV5-1 and TRBJ2-3; TRBD2 agrees at 8 bases. The germline V gene encodes CDR1 SGHRS and CDR2 YFSETQ. This CDR3 is built from 15 residues. This CDR3 is CASGERGISTDTQYF. For the CDR3, the DNA is TGCGCAAGCGGGGAGCGGGGGATAAGCACAGATACGCAGTATTTT.

The DNA of the CDR3 is TGTGCCTGGCACGGGACAGGGCCTAACTATGGCTACACCTTC. Translating it yields CAWHGTGPNYGYTF. This sequence joins TRBV30 and TRBJ1-2; 9 bases line up with TRBD1. The CDR3 extends over 14 amino acids. The V gene's germline CDR1 is GTSNPN and CDR2 SVGIG (reference sequence). Germline trimming cut 5 bases from V and 0 bases from J; bases unmatched to any gene: 4.

The table lists this clone with a few counts. This rearrangement joins TRBV5-4 to TRBJ2-7, with 7 nucleotides matching TRBD2. CDR3 length: 13 residues. The ends lost 0 bases at V and 7 bases at J; junction bases unmatched: 4. Germline V lookup: CDR1 SGHNT, CDR2 YYREEE (reference sequence). The CDR3 sequence is CASSLVLAAEQYF. In nucleotides, the CDR3 is TGTGCCAGCAGCTTGGTGCTAGCGGCTGAGCAGTACTTC.

V usage is TRBV5-1 and J usage is TRBJ1-1; no clear D. The CDR3 spans 15 residues. CDR1 SGHRS and CDR2 YFSETQ come from the germline V gene. Trimming left V 4 bases short and J 4 bases short, with 17 bases between. In nucleotides, the CDR3 is TGCGCCAGCAGCCCCACGGCGCGGTTAAGCACTGAAGCTTTCTTT. Protein: CASSPTARLSTEAFF.

This clone was seen just once. The chain combines TRBV7-2 with TRBJ2-7; 13 bases match TRBD2. Germline V gene sequence: CDR1 SGHTA, CDR2 FQGNSA. V shed 5 bases and J 9 bases; nucleotides not matched to a gene: 10. This CDR3 comprises 15 residues. Here the CDR3 reads CASSLKTSGGKRQYF. CDR3 DNA sequence: TGTGCCAGCAGCCTCAAGACTAGCGGGGGGAAGAGGCAGTACTTC.

About this clone: The sample has other DNA sequences that encode this CDR3 too. The chain links TRBV5-1 to TRBJ2-5; 14 nucleotides match TRBD2. Per the germline V gene, CDR1 is SGHRS and CDR2 is YFSETQ. J was trimmed by 1 base and V by 4 bases; bases with no gene match: 3. The CDR3 contains 16 residues. CDR3 sequence reads: CASSAGLAGGQETQYF. The CDR3, as DNA: TGCGCCAGCAGCGCCGGACTAGCGGGGGGCCAAGAGACCCAGTACTTC.

The V and J genes are TRBV20-1 and TRBJ2-7; 14 bases are a match to TRBD2. The CDR3 runs 15 residues. Trimming removed 3 bases from V and 6 bases from J; junction bases left unmatched: 7. Germline CDR1 is DFQATT and CDR2 is SNEGSKA (reference sequence). The CDR3 DNA reads TGCAGTGCTAGTCTGGGACTAGCGGGAGTTTCCGAGCAGTACTTC. Translation gives CSASLGLAGVSEQYF.

The chain uses TRBV2 and TRBJ2-5; possible D gene TRBD1, 5 bases. V was shortened by 6 bases and J by 4 bases, with 18 bases between the two germline ends. CDR1 is SNHLY and CDR2 is FYNNEI in the germline V gene. The CDR3 covers 15 residues. CDR3 protein: CASSLDSPKRETQYF. CDR3 nucleotides: TGTGCCAGCAGCCTCGACAGCCCAAAACGAGAGACCCAGTACTTC.

This clone appeared a single time. V is TRBV2 and J is TRBJ2-7; TRBD1 might be the D (5 bases). V lost 3 bases and J 3 bases, leaving 18 bases between the germline ends. The CDR3 length is 16 residues. Looked up from germline, CDR1 is SNHLY and CDR2 is FYNNEI. In nucleotides, the CDR3 is TGTGCCAGCAGTGAGCAGGGTCAAGAGTTAAGCTACGAGCAGTACTTC. Protein sequence: CASSEQGQELSYEQYF.

The V and J genes are TRBV23-1 and TRBJ2-5; 7 nucleotides align to TRBD2. TRBV23-1 is placed among ORFs of uncertain function. The CDR3 loop spans 17 amino acids. The junction had 14 bases not matched to a gene; V was cut back by 3 bases and J by 4 bases. CDR3 nucleotides: TGCGCCAGCAGTCATAGGGCTAGCGGACCCGGGCGAGAGACCCAGTACTTC. Translating it yields CASSHRASGPGRETQYF.

The chain combines TRBV5-1 with TRBJ2-5, with D possibly TRBD2 on 7 matching bases. The CDR3 spans 14 residues. Germline V gene sequence: CDR1 SGHRS, CDR2 YFSETQ. The V gene lost 2 bases and the J gene lost 5 bases, with 13 bases spanning the gap. CDR3 amino acids: CASSLSGEGETQYF. Here the CDR3 DNA reads TGCGCCAGCAGCTTATCAGGGGAGGGGGAGACCCAGTACTTC.

This chain connects TRBV4-2 to TRBJ2-3; 10 positions agree with TRBD2. The CDR3 spans 18 residues. Germline trimming cut 1 base from V and 0 bases from J; bases unmatched to any gene: 7. Germline V gene data show CDR1 as LGHNA and CDR2 as YNFKEQ. CDR3: CASSQGASGGPSTDTQYF. For the CDR3, the DNA is TGTGCCAGCAGCCAAGGGGCTAGCGGGGGACCAAGCACAGATACGCAGTATTTT.

The rearrangement uses TRBV5-1 and TRBJ1-1; D remains ambiguous. The CDR3 is made up of 13 amino acids. V lost 0 bases and J lost 7, with 10 bases in between. CDR1 and CDR2 (germline): SGHRS, YFSETQ. This CDR3 reads CASSLGADREAFF. The CDR3 region has the DNA TGCGCCAGCAGCTTGGGGGCAGACCGTGAAGCTTTCTTT.

V usage is TRBV27 and J usage is TRBJ2-5; 11 bases are shared with TRBD2. The CDR3 has 16 amino acids. Trimming took 6 bases from V and 2 from J; bases not matched to a gene: 8. Germline V lookup: CDR1 MNHEY, CDR2 SMNVEV (reference sequence). CDR3 amino acids: CASSRGLAGRQETQYF. CDR3 sequence (DNA): TGTGCCAGCAGCCGCGGACTAGCGGGCCGTCAAGAGACCCAGTACTTC.

The J gene is TRBJ1-1, the V gene TRBV5-3, with D possibly being TRBD1 (6 bases). TRBV5-3 is assigned to the ORF class and has an uncertain function. The length of the CDR3 is 14 residues. V was pared by 2 bases and J by 2 bases, with 10 bases between. In DNA form, the CDR3 reads TGTGCCAGAAGCTTATGGGGGCTCAACACTGAAGCTTTCTTT. This gives the protein CARSLWGLNTEAFF.

The sample holds one count of this clone. The rearrangement links TRBV30 to TRBJ2-1, with 12 bases lining up with TRBD2. J was trimmed by 9 bases and V by 4 bases; bases with no gene match: 4. The CDR3 loop spans 13 amino acids. Germline CDR1 and CDR2: GTSNPN and SVGIG (reference sequence). The CDR3 loop is CAWMTSGSREQFF. CDR3 nucleotides: TGTGCCTGGATGACTAGCGGGAGTCGTGAGCAGTTCTTC.

This chain uses TRBV4-2 with TRBJ1-3, with D hard to call. CDR1 and CDR2 (germline): LGHNA, YNFKEQ. This CDR3 comprises 15 residues. The ends were cut back, 4 bases at V and 1 base at J, with 11 bases in the middle. The CDR3 DNA sequence: TGTGCCAGCAGCCCAGGTCGTGATTCTGGAAACACCATATATTTT. Encoded protein: CASSPGRDSGNTIYF.

This clone has a handful of counts. The rearrangement uses TRBV10-3 and TRBJ1-3; D call uncertain. V was trimmed by 10 bases and J by 0 bases, leaving 10 bases between them. Germline V CDR1 and CDR2: ENHRY, SYGVKD. The length of the CDR3 is 13 residues. The CDR3 sequence is CATGRDSGNTIYF. The DNA for the CDR3 is TGTGCCACCGGACGGGACTCTGGAAACACCATATATTTT.

V usage is TRBV5-4 and J usage is TRBJ2-7, with 8 positions matching TRBD2. The trim removed 4 bases at V and 3 bases at J, leaving 9 bases unmatched. Germline CDR1 SGHNT, CDR2 YYREEE (reference sequence). This CDR3 spans 15 amino acids. CDR3 sequence: CASSRGSGDIYEQYF. CDR3 nucleotide sequence: TGTGCCAGCAGCAGAGGTAGCGGGGACATCTACGAGCAGTACTTC.

The chain couples TRBV28 to TRBJ2-7; D is perhaps TRBD2 (6 bases). The germline CDR1 and CDR2 sequences are MDHEN and SYDVKM. The CDR3 length is 11 residues. V shed 6 bases and J shed 7 bases, with 10 bases lying between them. The CDR3 DNA reads TGTGCCAGCAGCCGCCGGGGGGAGCAGTACTTC. Its translation: CASSRRGEQYF.